Listed below are T cell receptor beta chains from one sample, sequenced in a study of T-cell memory formation after mild COVID-19. TCRdb called the 5' RACE reads again in MiXCR, with one record for every CDR3 protein. The sample records approximately 260,000 distinct CDR3 sequences, 15% to 20% being singletons. Sequenced sample: PBMCs or a T cell subset sorted from them (not recorded which). Every receptor here comes from a man aged 18 to 29 who had mild COVID-19 (a few samples of this study predate the infection). Cell type and time point are not known. Both conserved end residues are part of each CDR3. A D gene is named only where the DNA matches it firmly. For some rows the clone size is stated as once, few or many, or as a class when expanded; others skip it.

d_call: TRBD1
j_call: TRBJ1-2
clone_size: few
v_call: TRBV2
cdr3_nt: TGTGCCAGCAGTGAAGGGAGGGGACAGGGAGTGAATGGCTACACCTTC
cdr3_aa: CASSEGRGQGVNGYTF

d_call: NA
j_call: TRBJ1-1
clone_size: once
v_call: TRBV29-1
cdr3_nt: TGCAGCGTTGATTATCCCACTGAAGCTTTCTTT
cdr3_aa: CSVDYPTEAFF

d_call: NA
j_call: TRBJ2-3
clone_size: many
v_call: TRBV4-2
cdr3_nt: TGTGCCAGCAGCCAAGTCGCACTTGCGTCACCTTCCGATACGCAGTATTTT
cdr3_aa: CASSQVALASPSDTQYF

d_call: NA
j_call: TRBJ2-1
clone_size: many
v_call: TRBV29-1
cdr3_nt: TGCAGCGTTGGGCAGTCTAATGAGCAGTTCTTC
cdr3_aa: CSVGQSNEQFF

d_call: NA
j_call: TRBJ1-1
clone_size: NA
v_call: TRBV4-3
cdr3_nt: TGCGCCAGCAGCCAGGGGACGGTCCTTGAAGCTTTCTTT
cdr3_aa: CASSQGTVLEAFF

d_call: NA
j_call: TRBJ1-2
clone_size: NA
v_call: TRBV13
cdr3_nt: TGTGCCAGCAGCGGGCGGGGGGAATTCTATGGCTACACCTTC
cdr3_aa: CASSGRGEFYGYTF

d_call: TRBD2
j_call: TRBJ2-5
clone_size: NA
v_call: TRBV7-7
cdr3_nt: TGTGCTAGCAGCCTACCCGGACTAGCGGGGGGGCCAGAGACCCAGTACTTC
cdr3_aa: CASSLPGLAGGPETQYF

d_call: NA
j_call: TRBJ1-1
clone_size: NA
v_call: TRBV12-3/TRBV12-4
cdr3_nt: TGTGCCAGCAGTTTGTCTGACACTGAAGCTTTCTTT
cdr3_aa: CASSLSDTEAFF

d_call: NA
j_call: TRBJ1-1
clone_size: few
v_call: TRBV20-1
cdr3_nt: TGCAGTGCTAGCCCAGGCAGAAGTGAAGCTTTCTTT
cdr3_aa: CSASPGRSEAFF

d_call: TRBD1
j_call: TRBJ2-2
clone_size: NA
v_call: TRBV5-1
cdr3_nt: TGCGCCAGCAGCTTAACACGCAGGGGGCCGAACACCGGGGAGCTGTTTTTT
cdr3_aa: CASSLTRRGPNTGELFF

d_call: NA
j_call: TRBJ1-6
clone_size: NA
v_call: TRBV6-5
cdr3_nt: TGTGCCAGCAGTTACTCTCCTAAGCTGGATAATTCACCCCTCCACTTT
cdr3_aa: CASSYSPKLDNSPLHF

d_call: TRBD1
j_call: TRBJ2-1
clone_size: few
v_call: TRBV5-1
cdr3_nt: TGCGCCAGCAGCCCACGGGGCAGGGGGCACTATGAGCAGTTCTTC
cdr3_aa: CASSPRGRGHYEQFF

d_call: TRBD1
j_call: TRBJ2-2
clone_size: NA
v_call: TRBV7-6
cdr3_nt: TGTGCCAGCACTCAGGGGGCCGGGGAGCTGTTTTTT
cdr3_aa: CASTQGAGELFF

d_call: TRBD2
j_call: TRBJ2-1
clone_size: NA
v_call: TRBV6-2/TRBV6-3
cdr3_nt: TGTGCCAGCAGTCGTGGCGGGGGGGCCCTCAATGAGCAGTTCTTC
cdr3_aa: CASSRGGGALNEQFF

d_call: TRBD1
j_call: TRBJ2-1
clone_size: few
v_call: TRBV10-3
cdr3_nt: TGTGCCATCAGTGGGGGGGACAGGGGATACAATGAGCAGTTCTTC
cdr3_aa: CAISGGDRGYNEQFF

d_call: NA
j_call: TRBJ1-1
clone_size: NA
v_call: TRBV29-1
cdr3_nt: TGCACTTACAGGGTGACTGAAGCTTTCTTT
cdr3_aa: CTYRVTEAFF

d_call: NA
j_call: TRBJ2-7
clone_size: NA
v_call: TRBV11-2
cdr3_nt: TGTGCCAGCAGCGGGGCGGGGTATAGCTCCTACGAGCAGTACTTC
cdr3_aa: CASSGAGYSSYEQYF

d_call: TRBD1
j_call: TRBJ1-2
clone_size: few
v_call: TRBV4-3
cdr3_nt: TGCGCCAGCAGCCAAGATTTGGGGACAGGGGTTTATGGCTACACCTTC
cdr3_aa: CASSQDLGTGVYGYTF

d_call: NA
j_call: TRBJ2-5
clone_size: NA
v_call: TRBV29-1
cdr3_nt: TGCAGCGCCCCCGTGGACTACCAAGAGACCCAGTACTTC
cdr3_aa: CSAPVDYQETQYF

d_call: NA
j_call: TRBJ2-3
clone_size: NA
v_call: TRBV5-6
cdr3_nt: TGTGCCAGCAGCCCGGAGAATACCGGTACGCAGTATTTT
cdr3_aa: CASSPENTGTQYF

d_call: TRBD1
j_call: TRBJ1-3
clone_size: few
v_call: TRBV28
cdr3_nt: TGTGCCAGCAGTTTCTACCCTGAGGGGGCGCGAGGAAACACCATATATTTT
cdr3_aa: CASSFYPEGARGNTIYF

d_call: NA
j_call: TRBJ2-3
clone_size: few
v_call: TRBV12-3/TRBV12-4
cdr3_nt: TGTGCCAGCAGCTACGGGGCCACGGTCACAGATACGCAGTATTTT
cdr3_aa: CASSYGATVTDTQYF

d_call: TRBD1
j_call: TRBJ1-6
clone_size: few
v_call: TRBV5-1
cdr3_nt: TGCGCCAGCAGCTTGGGAGGAGAAGGGGGCTTTTCACCCCTCCACTTT
cdr3_aa: CASSLGGEGGFSPLHF

d_call: NA
j_call: TRBJ2-1
clone_size: few
v_call: TRBV6-4
cdr3_nt: TGTGCCAGCAGTGACCCCAGGTTCTTC
cdr3_aa: CASSDPRFF

d_call: NA
j_call: TRBJ1-4
clone_size: NA
v_call: TRBV6-5
cdr3_nt: TGTGCCAGCAGTTACTCCGGGGTTATTGGGGAAAAACTGTTTTTT
cdr3_aa: CASSYSGVIGEKLFF

d_call: TRBD2
j_call: TRBJ2-3
clone_size: NA
v_call: TRBV4-2
cdr3_nt: TGTGCCAGCAGCTCCCGGACTAGCGGGACAGATACGCAGTATTTT
cdr3_aa: CASSSRTSGTDTQYF

d_call: NA
j_call: TRBJ1-2
clone_size: many
v_call: TRBV7-6
cdr3_nt: TGTGCCAGCAGTCCAGGGGTCTATGGCTACACCTTC
cdr3_aa: CASSPGVYGYTF

d_call: NA
j_call: TRBJ1-2
clone_size: NA
v_call: TRBV5-1
cdr3_nt: TGCGCCAGCAGCTCCGACAGAGTTTCTGGCTACACCTTC
cdr3_aa: CASSSDRVSGYTF

d_call: NA
j_call: TRBJ1-4
clone_size: NA
v_call: TRBV5-1
cdr3_nt: TGCGCCAGCAGCTTGGCCGAGCAGGGGTCTAATGAAAAACTGTTTTTT
cdr3_aa: CASSLAEQGSNEKLFF

d_call: NA
j_call: TRBJ1-4
clone_size: many
v_call: TRBV4-1
cdr3_nt: TGCGCCAGCAGCCAAGATCGGGGCACCGATGCAACTAATGAAAAACTGTTTTTT
cdr3_aa: CASSQDRGTDATNEKLFF

d_call: NA
j_call: TRBJ1-2
clone_size: NA
v_call: TRBV5-1
cdr3_nt: TGCGCCAGCAGCTCTCTGGGGCAGGCCTATGGCTACACCTTC
cdr3_aa: CASSSLGQAYGYTF

d_call: TRBD1
j_call: TRBJ2-4
clone_size: NA
v_call: TRBV7-2
cdr3_nt: TGTGCCAGCAGCCAGAGAGGGACAGGAAACATTCAGTACTTC
cdr3_aa: CASSQRGTGNIQYF

d_call: NA
j_call: TRBJ1-1
clone_size: few
v_call: TRBV20-1
cdr3_nt: TGCAGTGCTCGTGGAGGATGGTTTAACACTGAAGCTTTCTTT
cdr3_aa: CSARGGWFNTEAFF

d_call: NA
j_call: TRBJ2-5
clone_size: NA
v_call: TRBV7-2
cdr3_nt: TGTGCCAGCAGGAGAGGGGGGTACCAAGAGACCCAGTACTTC
cdr3_aa: CASRRGGYQETQYF

d_call: NA
j_call: TRBJ1-2
clone_size: few
v_call: TRBV7-8
cdr3_nt: TGTGCCAGCAGCTTTTGGAATCTCTATAACTATGGCTACACCTTC
cdr3_aa: CASSFWNLYNYGYTF

d_call: TRBD1
j_call: TRBJ2-1
clone_size: few
v_call: TRBV20-1
cdr3_nt: TGCAGTGCTAGAGACTTTGACAGGGTGGACAATGAGCAGTTCTTC
cdr3_aa: CSARDFDRVDNEQFF

d_call: NA
j_call: TRBJ1-1
clone_size: few
v_call: TRBV11-2
cdr3_nt: TGTGCCAGCAGCTTACGGGCAGGTGGAGGGACTGAAGCTTTCTTT
cdr3_aa: CASSLRAGGGTEAFF

d_call: NA
j_call: TRBJ2-7
clone_size: many
v_call: TRBV29-1
cdr3_nt: TGCAGCGTTGAAGGGGGGGACTCTCCCCACGAGCAGTACTTC
cdr3_aa: CSVEGGDSPHEQYF

d_call: NA
j_call: TRBJ2-3
clone_size: few
v_call: TRBV12-3/TRBV12-4
cdr3_nt: TGTGCCAGCAGTTTAGGGGGGGCCGTTACAGATACGCAGTATTTT
cdr3_aa: CASSLGGAVTDTQYF

d_call: NA
j_call: TRBJ2-5
clone_size: NA
v_call: TRBV4-2
cdr3_nt: TGTGCCAGCAGCCAAGCGGGGGACCAAGAGACCCAGTACTTC
cdr3_aa: CASSQAGDQETQYF

d_call: NA
j_call: TRBJ1-2
clone_size: NA
v_call: TRBV10-3
cdr3_nt: TGTGCCCACAACACGGCAGGGGTTAACTATGGCTACACCTTC
cdr3_aa: CAHNTAGVNYGYTF

d_call: TRBD1
j_call: TRBJ2-3
clone_size: NA
v_call: TRBV27
cdr3_nt: TGTGCCAGCAGTTTATTCGGGACAGGGCCCCCCACAGATACGCAGTATTTT
cdr3_aa: CASSLFGTGPPTDTQYF

d_call: NA
j_call: TRBJ1-1
clone_size: NA
v_call: TRBV5-1
cdr3_nt: TGCGCCAGCAGCCGACCAGGGGACACGAACACTGAAGCTTTCTTT
cdr3_aa: CASSRPGDTNTEAFF

d_call: NA
j_call: TRBJ1-1
clone_size: NA
v_call: TRBV4-1
cdr3_nt: TGCGCCAGCAGCGCCGACAGGCTTGAAGCTTTCTTT
cdr3_aa: CASSADRLEAFF

d_call: NA
j_call: TRBJ1-2
clone_size: NA
v_call: TRBV3-1
cdr3_nt: TGTGCCAGCAGCCAAGAAGGGGTCCAAGGCTTAGGTGGCTACACCTTC
cdr3_aa: CASSQEGVQGLGGYTF

d_call: NA
j_call: TRBJ1-1
clone_size: NA
v_call: TRBV13
cdr3_nt: TGTGCCAGCAGCTCCTCCGGGACGGAGAACACTGAAGCTTTCTTT
cdr3_aa: CASSSSGTENTEAFF